This T cell receptor (beta chain) was recovered during a study of T-cell reconstitution after alpha-beta-depleted transplantation in children. Using unique molecular identifiers, the investigators prepared the TCRbeta library. TCRdb fed the PCR reads into MiXCR, producing one record per CDR3 protein. The sample contains around 270,000 distinct CDR3 sequences, less than 9.5% of which appear only once. The CDR3 sequence is 14 residues long. With V trimmed by 4 bases and J by 14 bases, 13 bases remained unmatched. Germline CDR1 is SGDLS and CDR2 is YYNGEE. With respect to this clonotype: Its specificity is unknown.

General study findings and limits: Roughly two months post-transplant, alpha-beta T cells reportedly originated from several hundred graft clones that had expanded. A year post-transplant, T-cell counts and diversity derived mostly from newly produced T cells. High day-60 TCRbeta diversity in some patients came from surviving recipient T cells and thymic progenitors.

The TCR comes from a female patient aged 2 to 10 who had a stem cell transplant for Fanconi anemia, so the T cells may come from the graft donor. J is TRBJ2-1 and V is TRBV9, with 9 nucleotides matching TRBD1. The sample in question was peripheral blood, obtained 360 days after TCRalphabeta/CD19-depleted stem cell transplant. This CDR3 is CASSTHGDRVSEFF. DNA of the CDR3: TGTGCCAGCAGCACACATGGGGACAGGGTTTCCGAGTTCTTC.